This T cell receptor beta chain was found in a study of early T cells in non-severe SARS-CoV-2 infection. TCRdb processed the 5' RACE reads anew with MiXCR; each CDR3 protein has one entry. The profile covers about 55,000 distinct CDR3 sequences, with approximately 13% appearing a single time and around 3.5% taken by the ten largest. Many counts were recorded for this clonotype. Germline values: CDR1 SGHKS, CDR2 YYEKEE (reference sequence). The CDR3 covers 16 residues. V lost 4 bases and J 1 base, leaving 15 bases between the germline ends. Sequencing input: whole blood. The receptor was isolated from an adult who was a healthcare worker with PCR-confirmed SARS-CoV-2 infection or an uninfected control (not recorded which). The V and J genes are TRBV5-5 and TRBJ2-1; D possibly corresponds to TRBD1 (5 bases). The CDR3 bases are TGTGCCAGCAGCCTCACAGGAACACTTTCCTACAATGAGCAGTTCTTC. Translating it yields CASSLTGTLSYNEQFF.